Listed below are T cell receptor beta chains from one sample, sequenced in a study of blood T cell repertoires in COVID-19. Clones were read by immunoSEQ multiplex PCR, and TCRdb kept only the in-frame ones, dropping some. The table shows over 80,000 clones, with 70% to 90% occurring only once. The material sequenced was peripheral blood. The receptors originated from a man in his 70s with acute or convalescent COVID-19. Each CDR3 is given with its conserved first and last residue. A D gene is named only where the DNA matches it firmly. Expanded clones get a size class; other rows say once, few or many, or leave the size out.

D gene	J gene	clone size	V gene	CDR3 DNA	CDR3 protein
.	TRBJ1-3	.	TRBV19	TGTGCCAGTAGCAGAACATCGGGGGGCACTGGAAACACCATATATTTT	CASSRTSGGTGNTIYF
TRBD2	TRBJ2-3	.	TRBV4-3	TGCGCCAGCAGCCAAGAGGGGGGGGGCACAGATACGCAGTATTTT	CASSQEGGGTDTQYF
.	TRBJ2-7	.	TRBV27	TGTGCCAGCAGTTTATCGCGGAGCGGGCCTTACGAGCAGTACTTC	CASSLSRSGPYEQYF
TRBD2	TRBJ2-3	.	TRBV11-3	TGTGCCAGCAGCTTGGGCGGGAGGGGACGGACAGATACGCAGTATTTT	CASSLGGRGRTDTQYF
.	TRBJ1-2	few	TRBV11-2	TGTGCCAGCAGCTTAGATCTTATTGTGGCGGATAACTATGGCTACACCTTC	CASSLDLIVADNYGYTF
.	TRBJ2-7	.	TRBV19	TGTGCCAGTAGCCCAGGGTTTAACATTGGTGCAACCCGGGTTCTCTACGAGCAGTACTTC	CASSPGFNIGATRVLYEQYF
.	TRBJ2-7	.	TRBV11-2	TGTGCCAGCAGCTTTGACAGATCCTCGGTTAACGAGCAGTACTTC	CASSFDRSSVNEQYF
.	TRBJ1-1	.	TRBV27	TGTGCCAGCAGTTTTAGCGGGGTGAACACTGAAGCTTTCTTT	CASSFSGVNTEAFF
.	TRBJ1-5	.	TRBV3-1/TRBV3-2	TGTGCCAGCAGCCAGGGGGCGGCACATCAGCCCCAGCATTTT	CASSQGAAHQPQHF
.	TRBJ2-4	.	TRBV14	TGTGCCAGCAGCCAGGGGGCCGCGGACATTCAGTACTTC	CASSQGAADIQYF
.	TRBJ2-6	.	TRBV18	TGTGCCAGCTCACCATATAGACAGCAAATCTCTGGGGCCAACGTCCTGACTTTC	CASSPYRQQISGANVLTF
.	TRBJ2-2	.	TRBV15	TGTGCCACCACGGCCCCAGGTTCCGGGGCGAACACCGGGGAGCTGTTTTTT	CATTAPGSGANTGELFF
TRBD1	TRBJ1-4	.	TRBV7-9	TGTGCCAGCAGCCCGCGAAGGGGGCCCGGTAATGAAAAACTGTTTTTT	CASSPRRGPGNEKLFF
TRBD1	TRBJ2-7	.	TRBV7-9	TGTGCCAGCAGCTCGGGACAGGGGGGATACGAGCAGTACTTC	CASSSGQGGYEQYF
.	TRBJ2-3	.	TRBV12-3/TRBV12-4	TGTGCCAGCAGTACCTACTTCACAGATACGCAGTATTTT	CASSTYFTDTQYF
TRBD2	TRBJ2-3	.	TRBV6-2/TRBV6-3	TGTGCCAGCAGTTACTTCCGGGGTAGCGGGGCTAGCACAGATACGCAGTATTTT	CASSYFRGSGASTDTQYF
.	TRBJ1-1	once	TRBV19	TGTGCCAGTAGTTCCCTCAGAAACACTGAAGCTTTCTTT	CASSSLRNTEAFF
TRBD1	TRBJ2-2	.	TRBV5-1	TGCGCCAGCAGCCAAGGACAGGGATCGTCCGGGGAGCTGTTTTTT	CASSQGQGSSGELFF
TRBD2	TRBJ2-7	once	TRBV5-6	TGTGCCAGCAGCTTGTATCCACTAGCGGGGGGGCGGGAGCAGTACTTC	CASSLYPLAGGREQYF
TRBD1	TRBJ1-2	.	TRBV12-3/TRBV12-4	TGTGCCATACAGGGGTCGGAGGGCTACACCTTC	CAIQGSEGYTF
.	TRBJ2-3	.	TRBV20-1	TGCAGTGCTAACCCGGTAGATACGCAGTATTTT	CSANPVDTQYF
.	TRBJ1-2	.	TRBV19	TGTGCCAGTAGTGCCCGACGGGGGGGGACTAACTATGGCTACACCTTC	CASSARRGGTNYGYTF
.	TRBJ2-7	.	TRBV5-4	TGTGCCAGCAGCTTGGCGCGGGAAGGGCCCCGCGAGCAGTACTTC	CASSLAREGPREQYF